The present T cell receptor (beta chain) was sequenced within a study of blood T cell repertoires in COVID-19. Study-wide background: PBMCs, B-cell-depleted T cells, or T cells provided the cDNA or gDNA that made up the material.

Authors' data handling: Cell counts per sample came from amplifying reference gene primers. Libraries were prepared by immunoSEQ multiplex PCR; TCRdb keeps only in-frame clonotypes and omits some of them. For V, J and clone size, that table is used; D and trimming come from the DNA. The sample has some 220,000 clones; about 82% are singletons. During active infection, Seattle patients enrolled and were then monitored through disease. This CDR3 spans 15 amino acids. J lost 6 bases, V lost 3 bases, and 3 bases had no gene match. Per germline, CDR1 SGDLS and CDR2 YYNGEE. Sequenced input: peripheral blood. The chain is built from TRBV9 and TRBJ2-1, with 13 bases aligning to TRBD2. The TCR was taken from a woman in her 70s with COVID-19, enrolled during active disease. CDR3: CASSETSGGFNEQFF. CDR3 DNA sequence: TGTGCCAGCAGCGAGACTAGCGGGGGGTTCAATGAGCAGTTCTTC.